This T cell receptor beta chain was found in a study of blood T cell repertoires in COVID-19. Study in general: From T cells, B-cell-depleted T cells, or PBMCs came the material, which was cDNA or gDNA.

Germline values: CDR1 MNHEY, CDR2 SVGAGI. This CDR3 is 14 amino acids long. Losses at the gene ends were 8 bases for V and 2 bases for J; bases not matched to a gene: 7. Libraries were prepared by immunoSEQ multiplex PCR; TCRdb keeps only in-frame clonotypes and omits some of them. The sample lists about 220,000 clones; 90% were seen once. This receptor was obtained from a man aged 25 to 40 who had been exposed to COVID-19. The sample comprised PBMCs or T cells enriched from blood (not recorded which). The chain links TRBV6-5 to TRBJ2-7; 9 nucleotides align to TRBD2. The CDR3 loop reads CASGLAGRPYEQYF. CDR3 bases: TGTGCCAGCGGCCTAGCGGGGAGACCCTACGAGCAGTACTTC.